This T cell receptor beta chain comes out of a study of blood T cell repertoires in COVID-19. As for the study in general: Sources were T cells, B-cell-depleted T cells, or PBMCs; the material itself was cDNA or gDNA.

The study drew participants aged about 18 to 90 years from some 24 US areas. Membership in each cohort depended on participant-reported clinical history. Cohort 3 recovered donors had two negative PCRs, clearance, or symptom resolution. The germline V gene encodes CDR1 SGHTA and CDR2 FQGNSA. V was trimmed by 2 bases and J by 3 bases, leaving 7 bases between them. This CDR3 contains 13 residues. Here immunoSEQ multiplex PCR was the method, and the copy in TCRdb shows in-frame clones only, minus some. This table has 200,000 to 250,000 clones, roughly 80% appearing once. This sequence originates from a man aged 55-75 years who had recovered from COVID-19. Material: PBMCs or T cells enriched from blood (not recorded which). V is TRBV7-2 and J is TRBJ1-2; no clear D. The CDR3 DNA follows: TGTGCCAGCAGCTTATCGGGGTACTATGGCTACACCTTC. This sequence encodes CASSLSGYYGYTF.